Here is one T cell receptor (beta chain) with its context. This record belongs to a study of blood T cell repertoires in COVID-19. The overall study: The study drew acute and convalescent COVID-19 samples from the United States, Italy and Spain. T cells, B-cell-depleted T cells, or PBMCs supplied cDNA or gDNA.

Original processing methods: Amplification with reference gene primers provided the estimates of nucleated cell counts. The assay was immunoSEQ multiplex PCR, and TCRdb's table has in-frame clones only and misses some. V, J and clone size are those of that table, while D and trimming were read from the DNA. There are fewer than 150,000 clones in the sample; roughly 80% occur only once, and about 7.3% lies in the top ten. J gave up 7 bases and V 1 base, and 9 bases lay outside the gene matches. From germline, CDR1 is SGHDT and CDR2 YYEEEE. CDR3 length: 16 amino acids. This clonotype was sampled from a woman in her 40s with acute or convalescent COVID-19. Material: peripheral blood. The rearrangement joins TRBV5-6 to TRBJ2-1, with TRBD2 identical over 9 bases. This CDR3 is CASSLLVAGVRNEQFF. CDR3 nucleotides: TGTGCCAGCAGCTTGCTGGTAGCGGGGGTCCGGAATGAGCAGTTCTTC.